The source of this T cell receptor (beta chain) is a study of blood T cell repertoires in COVID-19. Study-wide context: Whether acute or convalescent, the COVID-19 samples came from the United States, Italy and Spain. PBMCs, B-cell-depleted T cells, or T cells were the source of the cDNA or gDNA that made up the material.

Sequencing was performed with immunoSEQ multiplex PCR; in TCRdb, only in-frame clones are kept and a portion is missing. In the table there are over 150,000 clones, approximately 86% of which are singletons. The CDR3 contains 12 residues. Per germline, CDR1 ENHRY and CDR2 SYGVKD. Trimming removed 6 bases at V and 8 bases at J, with 13 bases between. This chain links TRBV10-3 with TRBJ1-2, with D possibly matching TRBD1 (6 bases). The sequenced material came from peripheral blood. This clonotype originated in a woman of 80 years or more with COVID-19, enrolled during active disease. The CDR3, as DNA: TGTGCCATCAGCCCCCAGGGGAAGGGCTACACCTTC. This sequence encodes CAISPQGKGYTF.